The 24 T cell receptor beta chains in this list originate from one sample, sequenced in a study of T cell changes during pregnancy in multiple sclerosis. TCRdb's copy holds only in-frame clones and misses some; the assay was immunoSEQ multiplex PCR. The sample lists 70,000 to 100,000 clones; 80% to 95% were seen once. The sequences come from peripheral blood, collected in the third trimester of pregnancy. The receptors originated from a female donor in good health, enrolled as a control in a pregnancy study.

The chain is built from TRBV14 and TRBJ2-7, with 7 bases matching TRBD1. Trimming cost V 5 bases and J 7 bases; bases outside gene matches: 14. The CDR3 extends over 15 amino acids. Germline V gene sequence: CDR1 SGHDN, CDR2 FVKESK. The CDR3 DNA reads as TGTGCCAGCAGCGGGGCAGGGGGTGCCCATGGAGAGCAGTACTTC. Encoded protein: CASSGAGGAHGEQYF.

The V call is TRBV28, the J call TRBJ1-2; tentatively, D is TRBD1 (5 bases). This CDR3 is 13 amino acids long. The V gene lost 3 bases and the J gene lost 5 bases, with 10 bases spanning the gap. Per germline, CDR1 MDHEN and CDR2 SYDVKM. DNA for the CDR3: TGTGCCAGCAGTTTGGGTGGGGCTTATGGCTACACCTTC. It codes for CASSLGGAYGYTF.

CDR3 amino acids: CASSSGTSGSVVNEQFF. In nucleotides, the CDR3 is TGTGCCAGCAGCTCTGGGACTAGCGGGAGTGTCGTCAATGAGCAGTTCTTC. The rearrangement joins TRBV13 to TRBJ2-1; 14 bases line up with TRBD2. The CDR3 is 17 amino acids. V dropped 4 bases and J dropped 6; count of bases not matched to a gene: 8. Germline CDR1 and CDR2: PRHDT and FYEKMQ (reference sequence).

The chain employs TRBV2 and TRBJ2-1; 7 bases line up with TRBD2. The CDR3 loop spans 15 amino acids. V was clipped by 4 bases and J by 0 bases; unmatched bases: 3. Germline loops: CDR1 SNHLY, CDR2 FYNNEI. The CDR3 region is CASSGGRGSYNEQFF. The CDR3 DNA is TGTGCCAGCAGTGGCGGGAGAGGCTCCTACAATGAGCAGTTCTTC.

The V gene is TRBV6-6, the J gene TRBJ2-1, with 7 bases identical to TRBD2. This CDR3 has 16 amino acids. The V and J ends lost 2 bases and 7 bases, in that order; junction bases with no gene match: 11. Germline CDR1 MNHNY, CDR2 SVGAGI (reference sequence). This chain's CDR3 is CASSYLTSGKGNEQFF. The CDR3 nucleotides read TGTGCCAGCAGTTACCTTACAAGCGGGAAGGGTAATGAGCAGTTCTTC.

V and J are TRBV2 and TRBJ2-3; TRBD1 is a possible D gene (6 bases). Germline V gene lookup returns CDR1 SNHLY and CDR2 FYNNEI. Trimming took 7 bases from V and 0 from J, leaving 8 bases between them. CDR3 length: 13 residues. The CDR3 DNA follows: TGTGCCAGCAAGGACAGTAGCACAGATACGCAGTATTTT. It is translated as CASKDSSTDTQYF.

The J gene is TRBJ2-7, the V gene TRBV5-1, with TRBD1 as a possible D gene (6 bases). The V gene's germline CDR1 is SGHRS and CDR2 YFSETQ. V shed 0 bases and J shed 7 bases, with 14 bases lying between them. CDR3 length: 14 residues. The CDR3 sequence: CASSLGGARGEQYF. The DNA of the CDR3 is TGCGCCAGCAGCTTGGGGGGCGCAAGGGGGGAGCAGTACTTC.

CDR3 sequence: CASSLVARGRNIQYF. CDR3 coding DNA: TGTGCCAGCAGCTTGGTGGCCCGGGGGAGGAACATTCAGTACTTC. The chain joins TRBV5-5 to TRBJ2-4; weak D call: TRBD2 (6 bases). The CDR3 covers 15 residues. Germline CDR1 SGHKS, CDR2 YYEKEE (reference sequence). V shed 0 bases and J shed 7 bases, with 14 bases lying between them.

The V call is TRBV5-1, the J call TRBJ2-2, with 10 bases that match TRBD2. Germline values: CDR1 SGHRS, CDR2 YFSETQ. Trimming took 0 bases from V and 4 from J; bases not matched to a gene: 3. The CDR3 covers 16 residues. CDR3 sequence: CASSLASGRATGELFF. The CDR3 bases are TGCGCCAGCAGCTTGGCTAGCGGGAGAGCCACCGGGGAGCTGTTTTTT.

The rearrangement uses TRBV12-1 and TRBJ2-7; TRBD1, the D gene given by the table, was not confirmed from the DNA. TRBV12-1 is tagged as a pseudogene. There are 14 residues in the CDR3. The CDR3 bases are TGTGCCAGCAGCTGGGACAGGGTTTACTACGAGCAGTACTTC. This sequence encodes CASSWDRVYYEQYF.

The V call is TRBV18, the J call TRBJ2-7; 7 nucleotides align to TRBD2. CDR1 is KGHSH and CDR2 is LQKENI in the germline V gene. Trimming removed 3 bases from V and 2 bases from J; junction bases left unmatched: 7. CDR3 length: 15 amino acids. The CDR3 protein is CASSPKAGSPYEQYF. The CDR3 DNA reads TGTGCCAGCTCACCGAAAGCGGGAAGCCCCTACGAGCAGTACTTC.

The V gene is TRBV6-5, the J gene TRBJ2-7; 9 nucleotides agree with TRBD2. The CDR3 spans 14 residues. Germline V gene lookup returns CDR1 MNHEY and CDR2 SVGAGI. J gave up 2 bases and V 4 bases, and 3 bases lay outside the gene matches. The CDR3 DNA reads as TGTGCCAGCAGTTTAGCGGGAGACGCCTACGAGCAGTACTTC. Translation: CASSLAGDAYEQYF.

The chain recombines TRBV6-1 with TRBJ2-1; 8 nucleotides align to TRBD1. This CDR3 spans 17 amino acids. CDR1 is MNHNS, CDR2 SASEGT, per germline. J gave up 5 bases and V 0 bases, and 9 bases lay outside the gene matches. In DNA form, the CDR3 reads TGTGCCAGCAGTGAAGCGTCTGGACAGGGTGGCCACAATGAGCAGTTCTTC. Translation gives CASSEASGQGGHNEQFF.

The rearrangement links TRBV27 to TRBJ2-2; 13 bases are a match to TRBD2. Germline CDR1 and CDR2: MNHEY and SMNVEV (reference sequence). V shed 5 bases, J shed 4 bases, and the junction held 7 bases outside the gene matches. This CDR3 has 17 amino acids. CDR3 sequence reads: CASSPTGLAGPTGELFF. CDR3 nucleotide sequence: TGTGCCAGCAGTCCGACGGGACTAGCGGGGCCCACCGGGGAGCTGTTTTTT.

The CDR3 spells CASSPGRERSGNTIYF. The CDR3 nucleotides read TGTGCCAGCAGCCCCGGGAGGGAACGGTCTGGAAACACCATATATTTT. J is TRBJ1-3 and V is TRBV5-4; D is undetermined. Trimming removed 4 bases from V and 1 base from J, with 15 bases in between. Germline loops: CDR1 SGHNT, CDR2 YYREEE (reference sequence). This CDR3 contains 16 residues.

The chain joins TRBV29-1 to TRBJ1-1, with 7 bases matching TRBD1. The trim removed 6 bases at V and 6 bases at J, leaving 10 bases unmatched. Germline V gene lookup returns CDR1 SQVTM and CDR2 ANQGSEA. The CDR3 extends over 13 amino acids. CDR3: CSVARGQGSEAFF. The CDR3 nucleotides are TGCAGCGTCGCTAGGGGGCAGGGGTCTGAAGCTTTCTTT.

This rearrangement joins TRBV28 to TRBJ2-7, with a tentative D call TRBD2 (6 bases). Germline loops: CDR1 MDHEN, CDR2 SYDVKM. V lost 2 bases, J lost 3 bases, and 20 bases lay in between. The CDR3 runs to 17 residues. Here the CDR3 reads CASSLPGRAEGYYEQYF. The CDR3 DNA reads as TGTGCCAGCAGTTTACCCGGGAGAGCCGAAGGGTACTACGAGCAGTACTTC.

This clone has only a few counts. V usage is TRBV4-1 and J usage is TRBJ2-7, with D possibly TRBD1 on 5 matching bases. V dropped 4 bases and J dropped 2 bases, with 15 bases sitting between them. The germline CDR1 and CDR2 sequences are MGHRA and YSYEKL. This CDR3 is 15 amino acids long. DNA of the CDR3: TGCGCCAGCAGCCTCAGCCCCTCGACAGCCTACGAGCAGTACTTC. Protein sequence: CASSLSPSTAYEQYF.

This sequence joins TRBV28 and TRBJ1-2; 9 nucleotides align to TRBD1. Germline V gives CDR1 MDHEN, CDR2 SYDVKM. The V and J ends lost 5 bases and 7 bases, in that order; junction bases with no gene match: 20. CDR3 length equals 18 residues. CDR3 DNA sequence: TGTGCCAGCAGTACATCGTCCAGGACAGGGGCACGCTTGGGTGGCTACACCTTC. It encodes CASSTSSRTGARLGGYTF.

The chain is built from TRBV19 and TRBJ2-1; 14 nucleotides align to TRBD2. Looked up from germline, CDR1 is LNHDA and CDR2 is SQIVND (reference sequence). There are 13 residues in the CDR3. V lost 8 bases to trimming and J lost 7 bases; unmatched junction nucleotides: 1. The CDR3 DNA follows: TGTGCCAGTGGGACTAGCGGGGGTAATGAGCAGTTCTTC. This sequence encodes CASGTSGGNEQFF.

The chain is built from TRBV27 and TRBJ1-2; 8 nucleotides match TRBD1. The CDR3 sequence is 13 residues long. V dropped 2 bases and J dropped 5; count of bases not matched to a gene: 1. CDR1 is MNHEY and CDR2 is SMNVEV in the germline V gene (reference sequence). The CDR3 coding sequence is TGTGCCAGCAGTTTAGGGACAGGTTATGGCTACACCTTC. Protein: CASSLGTGYGYTF.

V usage is TRBV5-1 and J usage is TRBJ2-5; TRBD1 matches at 8 bases. This CDR3 has 14 amino acids. CDR1 SGHRS and CDR2 YFSETQ come from the germline V gene. V was clipped by 4 bases and J by 4 bases; unmatched bases: 6. The CDR3 sequence: CASSVPGQGETQYF. In nucleotides, the CDR3 is TGCGCCAGCAGCGTCCCTGGACAGGGAGAGACCCAGTACTTC.

The CDR3: CASSPGQGENTIYF. CDR3 DNA sequence: TGTGCCAGCAGTCCGGGACAGGGGGAAAACACCATATATTTT. J is TRBJ1-3 and V is TRBV6-1; 11 nucleotides line up with TRBD1. The germline V gene has CDR1 MNHNS and CDR2 SASEGT. Trimming removed 5 bases from V and 6 bases from J; junction bases left unmatched: 3. The CDR3 spans 14 residues.

V and J are TRBV5-1 and TRBJ2-3, with 13 positions matching TRBD2. CDR3 length: 18 residues. Trimming removed 3 bases from V and 4 bases from J; junction bases left unmatched: 11. Germline CDR1 is SGHRS and CDR2 is YFSETQ. The CDR3 bases are TGCGCCAGCAGCTCCCAAGCGACTAGCGGGAGGTTCGCAGATACGCAGTATTTT. Translated, it gives CASSSQATSGRFADTQYF.